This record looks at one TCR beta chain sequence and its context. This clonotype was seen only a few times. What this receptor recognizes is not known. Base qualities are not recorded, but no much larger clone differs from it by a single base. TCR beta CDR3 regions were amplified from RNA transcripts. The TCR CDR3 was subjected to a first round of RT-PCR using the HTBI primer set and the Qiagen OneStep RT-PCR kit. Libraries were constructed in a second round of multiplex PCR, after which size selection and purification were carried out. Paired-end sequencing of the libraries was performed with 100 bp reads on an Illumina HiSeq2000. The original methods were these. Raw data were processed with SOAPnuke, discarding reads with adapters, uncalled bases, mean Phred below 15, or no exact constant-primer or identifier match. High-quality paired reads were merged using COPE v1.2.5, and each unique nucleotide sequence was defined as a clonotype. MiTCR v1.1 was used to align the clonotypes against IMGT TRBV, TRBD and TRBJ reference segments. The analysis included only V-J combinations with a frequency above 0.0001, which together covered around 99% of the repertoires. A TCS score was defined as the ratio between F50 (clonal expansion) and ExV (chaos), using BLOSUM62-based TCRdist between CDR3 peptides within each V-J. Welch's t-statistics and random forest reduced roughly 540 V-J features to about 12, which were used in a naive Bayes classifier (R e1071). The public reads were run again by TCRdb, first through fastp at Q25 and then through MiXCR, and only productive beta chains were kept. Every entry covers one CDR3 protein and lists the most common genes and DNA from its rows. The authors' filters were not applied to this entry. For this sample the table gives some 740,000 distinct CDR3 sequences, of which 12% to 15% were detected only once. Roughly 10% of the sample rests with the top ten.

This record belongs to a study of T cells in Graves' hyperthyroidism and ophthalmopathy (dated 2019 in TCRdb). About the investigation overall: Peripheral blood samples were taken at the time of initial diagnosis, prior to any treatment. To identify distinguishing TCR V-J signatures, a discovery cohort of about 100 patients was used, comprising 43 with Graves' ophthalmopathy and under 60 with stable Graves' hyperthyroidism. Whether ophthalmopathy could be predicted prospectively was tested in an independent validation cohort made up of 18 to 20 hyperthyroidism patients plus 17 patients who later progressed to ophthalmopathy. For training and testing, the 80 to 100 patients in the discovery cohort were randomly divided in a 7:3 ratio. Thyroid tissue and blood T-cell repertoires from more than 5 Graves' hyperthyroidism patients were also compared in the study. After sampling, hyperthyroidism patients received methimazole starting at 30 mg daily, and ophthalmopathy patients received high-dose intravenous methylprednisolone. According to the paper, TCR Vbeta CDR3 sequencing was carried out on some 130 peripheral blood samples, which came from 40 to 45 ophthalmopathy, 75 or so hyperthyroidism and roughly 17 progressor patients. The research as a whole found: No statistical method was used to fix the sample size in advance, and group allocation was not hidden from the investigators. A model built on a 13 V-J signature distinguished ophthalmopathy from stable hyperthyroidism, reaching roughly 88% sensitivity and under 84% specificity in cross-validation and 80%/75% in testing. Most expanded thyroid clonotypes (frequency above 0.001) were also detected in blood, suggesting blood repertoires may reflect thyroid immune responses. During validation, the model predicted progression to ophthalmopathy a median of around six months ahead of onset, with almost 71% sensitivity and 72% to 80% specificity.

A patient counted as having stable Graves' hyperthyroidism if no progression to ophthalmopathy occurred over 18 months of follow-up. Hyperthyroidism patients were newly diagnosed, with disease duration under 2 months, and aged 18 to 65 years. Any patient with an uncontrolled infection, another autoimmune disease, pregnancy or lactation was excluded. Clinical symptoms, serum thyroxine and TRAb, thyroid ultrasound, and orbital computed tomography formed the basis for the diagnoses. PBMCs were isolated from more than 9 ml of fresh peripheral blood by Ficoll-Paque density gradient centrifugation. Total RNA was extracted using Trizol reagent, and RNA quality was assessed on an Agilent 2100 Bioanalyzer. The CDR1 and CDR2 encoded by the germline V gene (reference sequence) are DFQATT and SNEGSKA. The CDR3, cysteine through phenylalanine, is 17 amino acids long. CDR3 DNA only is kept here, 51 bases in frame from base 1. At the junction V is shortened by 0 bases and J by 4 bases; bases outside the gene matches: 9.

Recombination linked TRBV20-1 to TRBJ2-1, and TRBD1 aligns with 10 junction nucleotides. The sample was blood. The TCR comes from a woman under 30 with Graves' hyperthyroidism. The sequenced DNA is TGCAGTGCTAGAGAGTACGTCAGGACAGGGGGATACAATGAGCAGTTCTTC. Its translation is CSAREYVRTGGYNEQFF.